These T cell receptor beta chains were read from a single sample in a study of cytomegalovirus exposure and HLA in healthy donors. Profiling relied on immunoSEQ multiplex PCR, and the TCRdb table lists in-frame clones only, not all of them. The sample comprises fewer than 250,000 clones, around 83% of which are singletons, and roughly 10% rests with the top ten. Sequencing was performed on PBMCs. The receptors stem from a woman in her fifties or sixties in good health and CMV-seropositive. Each CDR3 is given with its conserved first and last residue. The order of the fields is clone size, D gene, J gene, V gene, CDR3 protein, CDR3 DNA. D genes are given only for firm matches. Clone size is given for some rows only: seen once, a few or many times, or a class if the clone is expanded.

size: .; D: .; J: TRBJ2-1; V: TRBV9; CDR3: CASSVGGGGTYNEQFF; DNA: TGTGCCAGCAGCGTAGGAGGGGGGGGCACCTACAATGAGCAGTTCTTC
size: .; D: TRBD1; J: TRBJ1-4; V: TRBV5-1; CDR3: CASSLAILGQTGGYEKLFF; DNA: TGCGCCAGCAGCTTGGCCATCCTCGGCCAGACAGGGGGATATGAAAAACTGTTTTTT
size: .; D: TRBD1; J: TRBJ2-3; V: TRBV28; CDR3: CASSLSEDRGTGDTQYF; DNA: TGTGCCAGCAGTTTATCGGAGGACAGGGGTACGGGAGATACGCAGTATTTT
size: .; D: .; J: TRBJ1-5; V: TRBV6-1; CDR3: CASGLQLGAGQPQHF; DNA: TGTGCCAGTGGGCTACAGTTGGGGGCCGGGCAGCCCCAGCATTTT
size: .; D: .; J: TRBJ2-5; V: TRBV5-1; CDR3: CASSPAADSIVETQYF; DNA: TGCGCCAGCAGCCCGGCTGCTGATAGCATTGTGGAGACCCAGTACTTC
size: .; D: TRBD1; J: TRBJ1-3; V: TRBV9; CDR3: CASSAETGAGNTIYF; DNA: TGTGCCAGCAGCGCCGAGACAGGGGCTGGAAACACCATATATTTT
size: .; D: .; J: TRBJ2-2; V: TRBV6-1; CDR3: CAGGSGELFF; DNA: TGTGCCGGAGGATCCGGGGAGCTGTTTTTT
size: .; D: .; J: TRBJ2-7; V: TRBV14; CDR3: CASSQVQSYEQYF; DNA: TGTGCCAGCAGCCAAGTCCAATCCTACGAGCAGTACTTC
size: .; D: TRBD1; J: TRBJ2-3; V: TRBV27; CDR3: CASSFLSTGGAGTDTQYF; DNA: TGTGCCAGCAGTTTTCTTTCGACAGGGGGCGCGGGCACAGATACGCAGTATTTT
size: .; D: .; J: TRBJ1-1; V: TRBV18; CDR3: CASSPGGEATEAFF; DNA: TGTGCCAGCTCACCAGGCGGGGAAGCGACTGAAGCTTTCTTT
size: few; D: TRBD1; J: TRBJ1-1; V: TRBV4-1; CDR3: CASSRTDRANTEAFF; DNA: TGCGCCAGCAGCCGTACCGACAGGGCGAACACTGAAGCTTTCTTT
size: .; D: .; J: TRBJ2-2; V: TRBV7-7; CDR3: CASSSQPTGNTGELFF; DNA: TGTGCCAGCAGCTCCCAGCCGACAGGGAACACCGGGGAGCTGTTTTTT
size: .; D: .; J: TRBJ2-1; V: TRBV5-6; CDR3: CASSLGHESSYNEQFF; DNA: TGTGCCAGCAGCTTGGGACATGAGAGCTCCTACAATGAGCAGTTCTTC
size: .; D: .; J: TRBJ2-5; V: TRBV2; CDR3: CASTLTGETQYF; DNA: TGTGCCAGCACCCTCACAGGGGAGACCCAGTACTTC
size: .; D: TRBD1; J: TRBJ1-1; V: TRBV7-9; CDR3: CSSSLTGLGTEAFF; DNA: TGTTCCAGCAGCTTGACAGGGCTGGGCACTGAAGCTTTCTTT
size: .; D: TRBD1; J: TRBJ1-2; V: TRBV6-5; CDR3: CASSWARGTDNYGYTF; DNA: TGTGCCAGCAGTTGGGCGAGGGGGACAGACAACTATGGCTACACCTTC
size: .; D: TRBD1; J: TRBJ2-7; V: TRBV7-9; CDR3: CASSLVWGDRVGGEQYF; DNA: TGTGCCAGCAGCTTAGTTTGGGGGGACAGGGTAGGAGGCGAGCAGTACTTC
size: once; D: .; J: TRBJ1-1; V: TRBV12-2; CDR3: CASRLAGSGRSPTEAFF; DNA: TGTGCAAGTCGCTTAGCGGGGTCAGGGAGGAGTCCGACTGAAGCTTTCTTT
size: .; D: .; J: TRBJ2-2; V: TRBV10-2; CDR3: CATLNWAGANTGELFF; DNA: TGCGCCACCCTGAATTGGGCGGGGGCCAACACCGGGGAGCTGTTTTTT
size: .; D: .; J: TRBJ2-7; V: TRBV6-5; CDR3: CASSYSTMREQYF; DNA: TGTGCCAGCAGTTACTCGACCATGCGGGAGCAGTACTTC
size: .; D: TRBD1; J: TRBJ2-1; V: TRBV7-9; CDR3: CASRSSRGPDEQFF; DNA: TGTGCCAGCAGATCCTCGAGGGGGCCGGATGAGCAGTTCTTC
size: .; D: .; J: TRBJ1-5; V: TRBV12-2; CDR3: CASRYHLFEGEQYSNQPQHF; DNA: TGTGCAAGTCGCTACCACTTGTTTGAAGGGGAACAATATAGCAATCAGCCCCAGCATTTT
size: .; D: .; J: TRBJ1-1; V: TRBV4-1; CDR3: CASSQRQVLNTEAFF; DNA: TGCGCCAGCAGCCAGAGACAGGTCCTGAACACTGAAGCTTTCTTT
size: .; D: TRBD1; J: TRBJ1-4; V: TRBV2; CDR3: CASSDDRGKEKLFF; DNA: TGTGCCAGCAGTGACGACAGGGGGAAAGAAAAACTGTTTTTT
size: .; D: TRBD1; J: TRBJ2-5; V: TRBV5-6; CDR3: CASSSLDRGLLGWYF; DNA: TGTGCCAGCAGCTCACTCGACAGGGGGCTCTTGGGGTGGTACTTC
size: .; D: .; J: TRBJ2-6; V: TRBV4-3; CDR3: CAGSQLSGTKSSGANVLTF; DNA: TGCGCCGGCAGCCAGCTATCAGGTACCAAGAGCTCTGGGGCCAACGTCCTGACTTTC
size: .; D: .; J: TRBJ1-2; V: TRBV6-6; CDR3: CASSYSRQTYGYTF; DNA: TGTGCCAGCAGTTACTCGAGGCAGACCTATGGCTACACCTTC
size: once; D: TRBD1; J: TRBJ2-3; V: TRBV7-2; CDR3: CASSLDGTGHRDTQYF; DNA: TGTGCCAGCAGCTTAGACGGGACAGGTCATCGTGATACGCAGTATTTT
size: .; D: .; J: TRBJ1-1; V: TRBV27; CDR3: CASGMTVTEAFF; DNA: TGTGCCAGCGGGATGACAGTCACTGAAGCTTTCTTT
size: few; D: TRBD1; J: TRBJ1-4; V: TRBV6-6; CDR3: CASSWTGGGEKLFF; DNA: TGTGCCAGCAGTTGGACAGGGGGTGGTGAAAAACTGTTTTTT